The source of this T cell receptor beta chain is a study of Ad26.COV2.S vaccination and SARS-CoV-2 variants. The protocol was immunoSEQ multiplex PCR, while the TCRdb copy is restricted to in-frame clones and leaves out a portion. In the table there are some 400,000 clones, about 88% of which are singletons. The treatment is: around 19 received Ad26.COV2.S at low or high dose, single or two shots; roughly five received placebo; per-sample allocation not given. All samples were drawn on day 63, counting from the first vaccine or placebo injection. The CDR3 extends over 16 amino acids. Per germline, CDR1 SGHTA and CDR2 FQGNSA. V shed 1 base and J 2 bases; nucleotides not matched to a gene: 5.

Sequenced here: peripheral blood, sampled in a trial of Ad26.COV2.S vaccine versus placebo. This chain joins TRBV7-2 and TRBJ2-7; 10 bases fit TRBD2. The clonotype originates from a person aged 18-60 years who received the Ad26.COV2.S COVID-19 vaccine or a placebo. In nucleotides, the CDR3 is TGTGCCAGCAGCTTAGGGACTAGCGGATCCACCTACGAGCAGTACTTC. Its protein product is CASSLGTSGSTYEQYF.